These T cell receptor beta chains were read from a single sample in a study of blood T cell repertoires in COVID-19. The table came from immunoSEQ multiplex PCR; TCRdb's copy has only in-frame clones and leaves some out. The sample comprises tens of thousands of clones, around 77% of which are singletons, and approximately 2.5% rests with the top ten. The source material was peripheral blood. The receptors were gathered from a man aged 65 to 85 with COVID-19, enrolled during active disease. CDR3s include the opening cysteine and the closing phenylalanine or tryptophan. A row's size may be missing; if present it is once, few, many or a size class.

V: TRBV7-3
length: 14
size: -
J: TRBJ2-3
CDR3: CASSPRTSGDTQYF

V: TRBV7-2
length: 15
size: -
J: TRBJ1-1
CDR3: CASSLEATVNTEAFF

V: TRBV5-1
length: 15
size: -
J: TRBJ1-3
CDR3: CASSLASGSGNTIYF

V: TRBV6-4
length: 16
size: -
J: TRBJ1-5
CDR3: CASSVRTEISNQPQHF

V: TRBV28
length: 17
size: few
J: TRBJ1-2
CDR3: CASRLTLGSRGPNGYTF

V: TRBV23-1
length: 18
size: -
J: TRBJ1-2
CDR3: CASSRTGQGAIIGYGYTF

V: TRBV3-1/TRBV3-2
length: 16
size: -
J: TRBJ2-6
CDR3: CASSPTQFSGANVLTF

V: TRBV6-2/TRBV6-3
length: 16
size: -
J: TRBJ1-3
CDR3: CASSYTRTGFGNTIYF

V: TRBV2
length: 17
size: -
J: TRBJ2-1
CDR3: CASRSSGTVRQDNEQFF

V: TRBV5-6
length: 15
size: few
J: TRBJ2-3
CDR3: CASSLYRTSTDTQYF

V: TRBV7-2
length: 15
size: -
J: TRBJ1-1
CDR3: CASRKSSAGGNEAFF

V: TRBV3-1/TRBV3-2
length: 14
size: -
J: TRBJ1-2
CDR3: CASSQDARVSGYTF

V: TRBV5-1
length: 14
size: -
J: TRBJ2-7
CDR3: CASSPGTGGLEQYF

V: TRBV30
length: 13
size: -
J: TRBJ1-6
CDR3: CAWSPRDNSPLHF

V: TRBV19
length: 13
size: -
J: TRBJ2-1
CDR3: CASSILHPGQQFF

V: TRBV7-2
length: 15
size: -
J: TRBJ2-1
CDR3: CASSRTGTSGGEQFF

V: TRBV13
length: 15
size: -
J: TRBJ1-3
CDR3: CASSLATGARNTIYF

V: TRBV5-1
length: 17
size: -
J: TRBJ2-3
CDR3: CASSSTPDRGLGDTQYF

V: TRBV7-3
length: 14
size: once
J: TRBJ1-1
CDR3: CASSPGTGATEAFF

V: TRBV6-2/TRBV6-3
length: 17
size: -
J: TRBJ2-7
CDR3: CASRRLAGLGEAYEQYF

V: TRBV6-5
length: 13
size: -
J: TRBJ2-7
CDR3: CASSLAGGGEQYF

V: TRBV6-2/TRBV6-3
length: 11
size: -
J: TRBJ1-2
CDR3: CASSENYGYTF

V: TRBV5-4
length: 15
size: -
J: TRBJ2-4
CDR3: CASSFKQGAQNIQYF

V: TRBV27
length: 15
size: -
J: TRBJ1-5
CDR3: CASGGRGNSNQPQHF

V: TRBV2
length: 15
size: -
J: TRBJ2-1
CDR3: CASSQQGGSYNEQFF

V: TRBV4-2
length: 12
size: -
J: TRBJ1-2
CDR3: CASSQELYGYTF

V: TRBV2
length: 15
size: -
J: TRBJ2-1
CDR3: CASRIAGGSYNEQFF

V: TRBV7-7
length: 13
size: -
J: TRBJ2-1
CDR3: CASSPDRAGEQFF

V: TRBV5-4
length: 16
size: -
J: TRBJ1-1
CDR3: CASSAEQGTIDTEAFF

V: TRBV15
length: 15
size: -
J: TRBJ1-5
CDR3: CATSRGQGAGQPQHF

V: TRBV11-1
length: 15
size: -
J: TRBJ2-5
CDR3: CASSPGTGWSETQYF

V: TRBV28
length: 15
size: -
J: TRBJ1-2
CDR3: CASSFGTGRDYGYTF

V: TRBV3-1/TRBV3-2
length: 14
size: -
J: TRBJ1-2
CDR3: CASSQEWGVGGYTF

V: TRBV7-2
length: 13
size: -
J: TRBJ1-5
CDR3: CASSFFMLQPQHF

V: TRBV7-6
length: 14
size: once
J: TRBJ2-7
CDR3: CASSLTGQGYEQYF

V: TRBV28
length: 15
size: -
J: TRBJ2-7
CDR3: CASSSQGTPLYEQYF

V: TRBV24-1
length: 18
size: few
J: TRBJ2-5
CDR3: CATSDPNFQTGVGETQYF

V: TRBV15
length: 15
size: -
J: TRBJ1-1
CDR3: CATSRWDRGSTEAFF

V: TRBV19
length: 17
size: -
J: TRBJ2-6
CDR3: CASSMRYSQAGANVLTF

V: TRBV4-2
length: 15
size: few
J: TRBJ1-6
CDR3: CASSQGTGYSSPLHF

V: TRBV5-1
length: 14
size: once
J: TRBJ2-3
CDR3: CASSLEAPTDTQYF

V: TRBV18
length: 15
size: once
J: TRBJ2-5
CDR3: CASSPRDRGKETQYF

V: TRBV6-2/TRBV6-3
length: 15
size: -
J: TRBJ2-7
CDR3: CASSQSDLYPYEQYF

V: TRBV29-1
length: 12
size: -
J: TRBJ1-1
CDR3: CSVDTHYTEAFF

V: TRBV27
length: 15
size: -
J: TRBJ1-1
CDR3: CASSSNPGTYTEAFF

V: TRBV4-3
length: 19
size: -
J: TRBJ2-3
CDR3: CASSQVSRLAEGDSDTQYF

V: TRBV19
length: 14
size: few
J: TRBJ1-2
CDR3: CASSQTGKSYGYTF

V: TRBV10-3
length: 14
size: -
J: TRBJ1-1
CDR3: CAISDTGPNTEAFF

V: TRBV19
length: 13
size: -
J: TRBJ1-5
CDR3: CASSIVGDQPQHF

V: TRBV6-1
length: 13
size: -
J: TRBJ1-6
CDR3: CASSEARESPLHF

V: TRBV6-6
length: 16
size: -
J: TRBJ1-4
CDR3: CASSYPRTSRDEKLFF

V: TRBV10-3
length: 14
size: few
J: TRBJ1-5
CDR3: CATHGQGINQPQHF

V: TRBV9
length: 14
size: -
J: TRBJ2-3
CDR3: CASSTTGNLDTQYF

V: TRBV27
length: 15
size: -
J: TRBJ1-5
CDR3: CASSRTGLSNQPQHF

V: TRBV3-1/TRBV3-2
length: 19
size: few
J: TRBJ2-2
CDR3: CASSQESWLAGVNTGELFF

V: TRBV28
length: 16
size: once
J: TRBJ1-5
CDR3: CASSLLTGVSNQPQHF